The 7 T cell receptor beta chains given below trace back to one sample, sequenced in a study of beta chain features in type 1 diabetes (dated by TCRdb to the late 2010s). General conclusions and limits of the study: Type 1 diabetes patients showed a moderate but significant shortening of TCRB CDR3 length in all four CD4+ subsets.

No antigens are known for them. The library came from the immunoSEQ multiplex PCR assay. The entire amount of isolated RNA was reverse transcribed using the High Capacity cDNA Reverse Transcription Kit, so the sequenced TCRB transcripts were expressed ones. TCRdb re-hosts the immuneACCESS table, in-frame sequences only. Its copies lack some clones; in the studies checked, an unresolved V gene accounts for under half of them, and the cause for the rest is not known. This sample holds about 250,000 clones; about a tenth were observed only once. The top ten hold about 0.018% of the sample. Material for sequencing was naive CD4+ T cells from blood. The cell subset or site label for this specimen denotes: true naive CD4+ T cells. The source is a man aged 25-40 years with type 1 diabetes.

This clone was observed a few times. An end of the junction does not agree with germline; a read error may underlie this. The chain links TRBV7-7 to TRBJ2-1, with no clear D. The CDR3 has 13 residues. CDR1 is SSHAT and CDR2 is FNYEAQ in the germline V gene (reference sequence). The CDR3: CASSFDSYNEQFF. The DNA of the CDR3 is TGTGCTAGCAGCTTTGACTCTTACAATGAGCAGTTCTTC.

J is TRBJ2-2 and V is TRBV7-9; D gene uncertain. The germline CDR1 and CDR2 sequences are SEHNR and FQNEAQ (reference sequence). V lost 5 bases, J lost 3 bases, and 4 bases lay in between. There are 12 residues in the CDR3. CDR3 in amino acids: CASSQYTGELFF. In nucleotides, the CDR3 is TGTGCCAGCAGCCAATACACCGGGGAGCTGTTTTTT.

This rearrangement joins TRBV28 to TRBJ2-3, with D perhaps matching TRBD1 (6 bases). Per germline, CDR1 MDHEN and CDR2 SYDVKM. This CDR3 has 12 residues. V was shortened by 6 bases and J by 8 bases, with 12 bases between the two germline ends. CDR3 protein: CASRSAGVTQYF. The CDR3 DNA reads as TGTGCCAGCAGGTCCGCAGGGGTTACGCAGTATTTT.

For the CDR3, the DNA is TGTGCCTACGGGGGGGGTGAGCAGTACTTC. This gives the protein CAYGGGEQYF. V and J are TRBV30 and TRBJ2-7; 8 positions agree with TRBD2. CDR3 length equals 10 residues. Germline V gene sequence: CDR1 GTSNPN, CDR2 SVGIG (reference sequence). With 7 bases clipped from V and 7 bases from J, the junction kept 3 bases outside the gene matches.

CDR3 nucleotide sequence: TGTGCCAGCAGGGGACAGGTTGGCTACACCTTC. It encodes CASRGQVGYTF. J is TRBJ1-2 and V is TRBV6-6; TRBD1 agrees at 8 bases. The CDR3 has 11 residues. Trimming took 6 bases from V and 7 from J; bases not matched to a gene: 1. Looked up from germline, CDR1 is MNHNY and CDR2 is SVGAGI (reference sequence).

This clone was observed a few times. The gene calls are TRBV7-2 and TRBJ1-1; possible D gene TRBD1, 6 bases. Trimming took off 5 bases at V and 1 base at J, with 11 bases between the two ends. Looked up from germline, CDR1 is SGHTA and CDR2 is FQGNSA. This CDR3 contains 14 residues. In nucleotides, the CDR3 is TGTGCCAGCAGCGTTACCAGGGGGAACACTGAAGCTTTCTTT. The encoded protein is CASSVTRGNTEAFF.

Only a few counts were recorded for this clone. The rearrangement links TRBV6-5 to TRBJ1-1; TRBD1 aligns across 10 bases. With 2 bases clipped from V and 4 bases from J, the junction kept 4 bases outside the gene matches. The CDR3 length is 15 residues. CDR1 and CDR2 from the germline V gene are MNHEY and SVGAGI. The CDR3 loop is CASSYRDRGFTEAFF. In DNA, the CDR3 is TGTGCCAGCAGTTACCGGGACAGGGGTTTCACTGAAGCTTTCTTT.